Listed here is a single T cell receptor beta chain. This sample is part of a study of blood T cell repertoires in COVID-19. Looked up from germline, CDR1 is LGHDT and CDR2 is YNNKEL (reference sequence). V trimming: 4 bases; J trimming: 6 bases; junction bases outside the gene matches: 2. The CDR3 runs to 12 residues. Assay: immunoSEQ multiplex PCR; the TCRdb copy retains only in-frame clones and omits some. Of about 210,000 clones listed, approximately 86% are singletons. Sequenced input: peripheral blood. This chain connects TRBV3-1 (or the pseudogene TRBV3-2) to TRBJ2-7; TRBD1 agrees at 8 bases. The sequence came from a man aged 35-49 years with acute or convalescent COVID-19. CDR3 coding DNA: TGTGCCAGCAGCCTTGGGACAGGCGAGCAGTACTTC. Protein product: CASSLGTGEQYF.